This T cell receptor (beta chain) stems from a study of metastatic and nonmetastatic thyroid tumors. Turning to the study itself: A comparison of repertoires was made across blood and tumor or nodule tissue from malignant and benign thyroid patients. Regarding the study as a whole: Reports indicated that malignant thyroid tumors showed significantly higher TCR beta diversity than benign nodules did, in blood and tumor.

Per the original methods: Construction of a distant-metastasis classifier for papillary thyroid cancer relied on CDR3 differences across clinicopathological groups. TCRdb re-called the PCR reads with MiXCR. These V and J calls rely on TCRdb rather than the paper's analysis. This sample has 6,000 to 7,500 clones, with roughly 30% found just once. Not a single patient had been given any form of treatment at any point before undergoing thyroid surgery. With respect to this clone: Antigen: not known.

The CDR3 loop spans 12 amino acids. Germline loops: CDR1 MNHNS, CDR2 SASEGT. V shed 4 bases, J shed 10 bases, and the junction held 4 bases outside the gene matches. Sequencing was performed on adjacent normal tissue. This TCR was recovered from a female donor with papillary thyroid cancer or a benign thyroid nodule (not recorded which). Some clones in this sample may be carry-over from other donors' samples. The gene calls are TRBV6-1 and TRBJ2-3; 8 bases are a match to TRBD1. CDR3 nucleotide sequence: TGTGCCAGCAGTGTCGGACAGGGTTCGCAGTATTTT. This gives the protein CASSVGQGSQYF.